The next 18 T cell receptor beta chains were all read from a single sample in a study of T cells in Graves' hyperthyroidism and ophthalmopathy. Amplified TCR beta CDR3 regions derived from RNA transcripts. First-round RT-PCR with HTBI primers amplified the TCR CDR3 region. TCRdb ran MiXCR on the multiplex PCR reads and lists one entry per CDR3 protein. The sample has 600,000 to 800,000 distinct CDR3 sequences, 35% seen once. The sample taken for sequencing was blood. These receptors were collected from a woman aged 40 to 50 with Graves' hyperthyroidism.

This CDR3 is CASSLSRGRRETQYF. CDR3 DNA sequence: TGTGCCAGCAGTCTATCCAGGGGCAGGCGGGAGACCCAGTACTTC. This chain connects TRBV12-3 or TRBV12-4 to TRBJ2-5; D is perhaps TRBD1 (6 bases). Trimming left V 5 bases short and J 5 bases short, with 18 bases between. This CDR3 comprises 15 residues.

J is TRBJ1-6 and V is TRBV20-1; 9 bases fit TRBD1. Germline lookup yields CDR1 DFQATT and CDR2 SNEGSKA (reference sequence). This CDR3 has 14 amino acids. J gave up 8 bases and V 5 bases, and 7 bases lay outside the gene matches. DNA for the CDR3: TGCAGTGCTCGGGACAGGGCAGGGGATTCACCCCTCCACTTT. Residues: CSARDRAGDSPLHF.

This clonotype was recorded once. The DNA of the CDR3 is TGCGCCAGCAGCCCAGGAGTTGGACAGATCACTCACAATCAGCCCCAGCATTTT. It yields the protein CASSPGVGQITHNQPQHF. V and J are TRBV4-3 and TRBJ1-5, with D possibly matching TRBD1 (6 bases). V lost 4 bases and J lost 3, with 22 bases in between. The CDR3 has 18 amino acids. CDR1 and CDR2 from the germline V gene are LGHNA and YSLEER.

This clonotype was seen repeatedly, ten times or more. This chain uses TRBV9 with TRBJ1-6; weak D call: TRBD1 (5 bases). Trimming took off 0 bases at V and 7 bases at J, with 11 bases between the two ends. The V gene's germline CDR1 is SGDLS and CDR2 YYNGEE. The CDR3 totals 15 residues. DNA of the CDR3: TGTGCCAGCAGCGTAGATGGGGCTGGGAATTCACCCCTCCACTTT. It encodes CASSVDGAGNSPLHF.

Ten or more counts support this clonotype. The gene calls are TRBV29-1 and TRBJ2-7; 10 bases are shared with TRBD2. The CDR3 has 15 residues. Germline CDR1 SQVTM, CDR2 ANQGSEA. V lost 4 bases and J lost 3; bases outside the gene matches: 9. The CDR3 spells CSVAEGLAVSYEQYF. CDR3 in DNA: TGCAGCGTTGCTGAAGGACTAGCGGTTAGCTACGAGCAGTACTTC.

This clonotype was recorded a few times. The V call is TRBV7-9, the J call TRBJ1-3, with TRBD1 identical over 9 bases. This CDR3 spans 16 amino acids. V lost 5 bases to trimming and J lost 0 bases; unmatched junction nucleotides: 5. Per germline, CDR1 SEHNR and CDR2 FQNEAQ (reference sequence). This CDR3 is CASSEDRGGSGNTIYF. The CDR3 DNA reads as TGTGCCAGCAGCGAAGACAGGGGGGGCTCTGGAAACACCATATATTTT.

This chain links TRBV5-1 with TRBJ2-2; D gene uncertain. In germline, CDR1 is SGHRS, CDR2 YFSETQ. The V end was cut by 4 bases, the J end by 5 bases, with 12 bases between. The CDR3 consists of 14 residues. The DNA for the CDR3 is TGCGCCAGCAGCGAAACAGACTGGACCGGGGAGCTGTTTTTT. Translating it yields CASSETDWTGELFF.

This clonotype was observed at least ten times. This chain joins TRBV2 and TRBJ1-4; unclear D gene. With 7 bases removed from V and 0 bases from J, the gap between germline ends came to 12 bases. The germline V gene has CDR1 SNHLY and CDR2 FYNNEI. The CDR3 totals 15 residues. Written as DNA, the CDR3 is TGTGCCAGCAAGTCAGATAGAACAACTAATGAAAAACTGTTTTTT. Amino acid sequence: CASKSDRTTNEKLFF.

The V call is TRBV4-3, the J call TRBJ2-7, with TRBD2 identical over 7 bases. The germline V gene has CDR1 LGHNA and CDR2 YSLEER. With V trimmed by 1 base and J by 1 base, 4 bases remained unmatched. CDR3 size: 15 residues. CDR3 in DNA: TGCGCCAGCAGCCAAGTTAGCGGGTCGTCCTACGAGCAGTACTTC. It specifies CASSQVSGSSYEQYF.

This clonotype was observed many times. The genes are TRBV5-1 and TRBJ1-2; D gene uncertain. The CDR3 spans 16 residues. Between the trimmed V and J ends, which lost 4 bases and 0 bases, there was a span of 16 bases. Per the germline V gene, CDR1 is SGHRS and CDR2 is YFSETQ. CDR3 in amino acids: CASSPLVREANYGYTF. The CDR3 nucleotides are TGCGCCAGCAGCCCACTGGTCCGGGAAGCTAACTATGGCTACACCTTC. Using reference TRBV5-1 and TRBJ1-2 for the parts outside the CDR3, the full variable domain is KAGVTQTPRYLIKTRGQQVTLSCSPISGHRSVSWYQQTPGQGLQFLFEYFSETQRNKGNFPGRFSGRQFSNSRSEMNVSTLELGDSALYLCASSPLVREANYGYTFGSGTRLTVV.

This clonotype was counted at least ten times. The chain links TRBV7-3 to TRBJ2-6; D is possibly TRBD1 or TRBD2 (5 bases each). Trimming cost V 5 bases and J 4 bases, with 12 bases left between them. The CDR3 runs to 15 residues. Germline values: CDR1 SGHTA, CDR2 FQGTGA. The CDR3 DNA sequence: TGTGCCAGCAGCCCCCTCCGGGACGGGGCCAACGTCCTGACTTTC. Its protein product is CASSPLRDGANVLTF.

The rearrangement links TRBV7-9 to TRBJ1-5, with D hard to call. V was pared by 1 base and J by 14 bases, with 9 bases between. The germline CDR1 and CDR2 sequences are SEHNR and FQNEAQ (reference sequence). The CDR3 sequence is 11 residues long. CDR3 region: CASSLVSPEHF. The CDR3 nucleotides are TGTGCCAGCAGCTTAGTCAGCCCTGAGCATTTT.

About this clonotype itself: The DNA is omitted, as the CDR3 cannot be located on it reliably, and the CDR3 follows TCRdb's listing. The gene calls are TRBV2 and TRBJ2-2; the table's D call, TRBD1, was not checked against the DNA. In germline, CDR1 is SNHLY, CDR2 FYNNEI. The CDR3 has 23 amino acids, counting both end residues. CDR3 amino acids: CASNRGARANVLTFGAGTGELFF.

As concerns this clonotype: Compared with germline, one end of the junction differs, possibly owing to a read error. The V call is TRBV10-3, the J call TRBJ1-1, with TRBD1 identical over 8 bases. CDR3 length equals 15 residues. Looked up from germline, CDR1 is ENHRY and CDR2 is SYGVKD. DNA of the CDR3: TGTGCCAGCAGTTGGACAGGGTACTCTAACACTGAGGCTTTCTTT. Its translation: CASSWTGYSNTEAFF.

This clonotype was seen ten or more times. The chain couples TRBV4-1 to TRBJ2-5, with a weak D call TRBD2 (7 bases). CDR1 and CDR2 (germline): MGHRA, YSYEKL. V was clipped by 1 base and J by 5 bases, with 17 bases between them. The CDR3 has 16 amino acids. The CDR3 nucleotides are TGCGCCAGCAGCCAAGGATACGGGGGGCTCGGGGAGACCCAGTACTTC. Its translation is CASSQGYGGLGETQYF.

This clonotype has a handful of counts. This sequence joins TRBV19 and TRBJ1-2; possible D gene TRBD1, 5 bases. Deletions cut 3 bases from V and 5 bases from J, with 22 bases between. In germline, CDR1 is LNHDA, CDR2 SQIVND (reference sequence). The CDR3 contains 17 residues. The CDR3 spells CASSITWDVPQGYGYTF. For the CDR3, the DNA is TGTGCCAGTAGTATCACTTGGGACGTCCCACAAGGTTATGGCTACACCTTC.

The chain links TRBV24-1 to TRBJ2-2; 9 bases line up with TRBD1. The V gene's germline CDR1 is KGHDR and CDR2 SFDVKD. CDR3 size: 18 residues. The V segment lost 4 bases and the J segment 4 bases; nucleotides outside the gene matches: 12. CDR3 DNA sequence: TGTGCCACCAGTGACCCGGGACAGGGAAGTATAGGCACCGGGGAGCTGTTTTTT. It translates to CATSDPGQGSIGTGELFF.

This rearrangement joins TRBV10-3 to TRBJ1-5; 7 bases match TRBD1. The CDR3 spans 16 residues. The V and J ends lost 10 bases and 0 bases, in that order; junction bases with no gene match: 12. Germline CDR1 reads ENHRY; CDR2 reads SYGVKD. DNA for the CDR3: TGTGCCAGCAGGCCAACAGGGGTCTATAGCAATCAGCCCCAGCATTTT. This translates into CASRPTGVYSNQPQHF.